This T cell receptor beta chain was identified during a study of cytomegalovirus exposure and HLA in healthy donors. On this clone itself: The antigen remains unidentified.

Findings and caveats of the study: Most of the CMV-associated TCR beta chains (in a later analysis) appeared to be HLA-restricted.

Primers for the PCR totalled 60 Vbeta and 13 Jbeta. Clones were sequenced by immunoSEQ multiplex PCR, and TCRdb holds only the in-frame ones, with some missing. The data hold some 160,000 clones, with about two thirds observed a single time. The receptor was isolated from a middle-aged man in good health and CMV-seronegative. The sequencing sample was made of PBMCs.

CDR3 coding DNA: TGTGCCTGGAGTGGTCGCCGGACTAGCGGGAGACCAGATACGCAGTATTTT. As protein: CAWSGRRTSGRPDTQYF. V and J are TRBV30 and TRBJ2-3; 13 nucleotides line up with TRBD2. Losses at the gene ends were 1 base for V and 4 bases for J; bases not matched to a gene: 8. The CDR3 loop spans 17 amino acids. CDR1 GTSNPN and CDR2 SVGIG come from the germline V gene (reference sequence).